This T cell receptor (beta chain) was identified in a study of PD-1 blockade in mismatch repair-deficient tumors (dated by TCRdb to the late 2010s). Regarding the study in general: Between late 2013 and 2016, the trial enrolled roughly 86 consecutive patients with approximately 12 types of mismatch repair-deficient cancer, all of whom had received prior treatment and were progressing. Tumor-associated T cell clones in the peripheral blood of patients responding to PD-1 blockade were tracked using deep sequencing of TCR CDR3 regions.

The CDR3 goes from the cysteine to the phenylalanine over 15 residues. The only DNA kept is the CDR3, 45 bases in frame from the first base. CDR1 and CDR2 were assigned from the germline V gene (reference sequence) as LNHDA and SQIVND. V is trimmed back by 5 bases and J by 5 bases, and the junction contains 4 bases that no gene match accounts for. Paper-wide results and their limitations: Rapid expansion after pembrolizumab followed by contraction, generally before radiologic responses, was shown by tumor-resident clones, which were often undetectable in blood before treatment.

The method was the immunoSEQ multiplex PCR assay. What TCRdb holds here is the immuneACCESS table cut down to in-frame rearrangements. Part of the clones is not present; checked against another copy, under half of the missing clones reflect an unresolved V gene, and the others are unexplained. For this sample there are under 50,000 clones; about 85% appear just once. Of the sample, 22% is held by the ten largest clones. As concerns this clone: Its antigen remains unidentified. The sample holds no much larger clone one base away, and base qualities are not on file.

Mismatch repair deficiency in every enrolled patient was established by polymerase chain reaction or immunohistochemistry. TCR sequencing was performed for a few patients who responded to pembrolizumab therapy. Pembrolizumab PD-1 blockade was prospectively tested in advanced mismatch repair-deficient cancers, regardless of tissue of origin, in the phase II trial. Serial peripheral blood T cell samples were collected before and at multiple times after starting PD-1 blockade. The timing of each blood sample was reported as weeks after the first dose of pembrolizumab. Sequencing was performed on peripheral blood, taken 4 weeks after starting pembrolizumab. The receptor chain draws on TRBV19 and TRBJ2-2, with TRBD2 matching 11 junction bases. This TCR was sampled from an adult with mismatch repair-deficient cancer. The CDR3 protein is CASSLIAGGTGELFF. The nucleotide sequence is TGTGCCAGTAGTCTAATAGCGGGGGGGACCGGGGAGCTGTTTTTT.